The 13 T cell receptor beta chains below were found in one sample sequenced in a study of blood T cell repertoires in COVID-19. Clones were read by immunoSEQ multiplex PCR, and TCRdb kept only the in-frame ones, dropping some. The data hold 90,000 or so clones, with roughly 86% observed a single time. The material sequenced was peripheral blood. The origin of the receptors is a human donor in a cohort sampled during active COVID-19.

The V gene is TRBV19, the J gene TRBJ1-2, with D possibly TRBD1 on 5 matching bases. Per germline, CDR1 LNHDA and CDR2 SQIVND (reference sequence). There are 14 residues in the CDR3. The V and J ends lost 5 bases and 0 bases respectively, with 10 bases between them. CDR3 residues: CASSLRVTNYGYTF. CDR3 DNA sequence: TGTGCCAGTAGTCTCAGGGTGACTAACTATGGCTACACCTTC.

The V and J genes are TRBV9 and TRBJ2-5; D remains ambiguous. In germline, CDR1 is SGDLS, CDR2 YYNGEE. V lost 0 bases to trimming and J lost 2 bases, with 5 bases between them. CDR3 length: 13 residues. CDR3 in DNA: TGTGCCAGCAGCGTAGCACAGCAAGAGACCCAGTACTTC. Its translation: CASSVAQQETQYF.

The chain uses TRBV9 and TRBJ1-4, with D possibly being TRBD1 (6 bases). Germline V gene lookup returns CDR1 SGDLS and CDR2 YYNGEE. V was shortened by 7 bases and J by 3 bases, with 16 bases between the two germline ends. The CDR3 sequence is 15 residues long. The CDR3 DNA sequence: TGTGCCAGCTCCCGAGGGGGGGCCCCTAATGAAAAACTGTTTTTT. Translation: CASSRGGAPNEKLFF.

This rearrangement joins TRBV30 to TRBJ1-1, with TRBD1 as a possible D gene (6 bases). The CDR3 covers 14 residues. Trimming left V 4 bases short and J 0 bases short, with 12 bases between. Germline V gene lookup returns CDR1 GTSNPN and CDR2 SVGIG (reference sequence). CDR3 bases: TGTGCCTGGAATAACCAGGGGATGAACACTGAAGCTTTCTTT. Its translation: CAWNNQGMNTEAFF.

This chain connects TRBV19 to TRBJ2-2, with TRBD2 identical over 14 bases. Trimming cost V 5 bases and J 6 bases; bases outside gene matches: 5. The CDR3 extends over 16 amino acids. Per germline, CDR1 LNHDA and CDR2 SQIVND (reference sequence). The CDR3 protein is CASSHRLAGGPGELFF. The CDR3 nucleotides are TGTGCCAGTAGTCACCGACTAGCGGGGGGGCCCGGGGAGCTGTTTTTT. Full variable domain (remainder filled in from reference TRBV19 and TRBJ2-2): DGGITQSPKYLFRKEGQNVTLSCEQNLNHDAMYWYRQDPGQGLRLIYYSQIVNDFQKGDIAEGYSVSREKKESFPLTVTSAQKNPTAFYLCASSHRLAGGPGELFFGEGSRLTVL.

The CDR3: CAVQEENIQYF. CDR3 nucleotide sequence: TGTGCCGTACAGGAAGAAAACATTCAGTACTTC. The V gene is TRBV12-3 or TRBV12-4, the J gene TRBJ2-4; D is perhaps TRBD1 (5 bases). The CDR3 extends over 11 amino acids. The V end was cut by 11 bases, the J end by 5 bases, with 10 bases between.

The chain links TRBV12-2 to TRBJ2-7; the D call of TRBD2 is as the table states it, not checked on the DNA. TRBV12-2 is an annotated pseudogene. The CDR3 length is 16 residues. CDR3 protein: CASRLVNREGGPEQYF. As DNA, the CDR3 is TGTGCAAGTCGCTTAGTTAACAGGGAGGGAGGGCCCGAGCAGTACTTC.

V usage is TRBV19 and J usage is TRBJ1-1, with D tentatively TRBD1 (5 bases). The V gene's germline CDR1 is LNHDA and CDR2 SQIVND (reference sequence). The V end was cut by 2 bases, the J end by 4 bases, with 14 bases between. This CDR3 comprises 15 residues. CDR3 amino acids: CASSITDAGVTEAFF. CDR3 sequence (DNA): TGTGCCAGTAGTATAACGGACGCGGGGGTCACTGAAGCTTTCTTT.

The chain couples TRBV2 to TRBJ2-2; 7 nucleotides agree with TRBD2. Germline loops: CDR1 SNHLY, CDR2 FYNNEI. After removal of 4 bases from V and 4 bases from J, the junction contained 3 bases not matched to a gene. The CDR3 loop spans 14 amino acids. CDR3 bases: TGTGCCAGCAGTGGCGGGAGACTCACCGGGGAGCTGTTTTTT. Amino acid sequence: CASSGGRLTGELFF. The full variable domain, its missing parts supplied by reference TRBV2 and TRBJ2-2, is EPEVTQTPSHQVTQMGQEVILRCVPISNHLYFYWYRQILGQKVEFLVSFYNNEISEKSEIFDDQFSVERPDGSNFTLKIRSTKLEDSAMYFCASSGGRLTGELFFGEGSRLTVL.

Points on this clone: This sample includes further DNA sequences coding for the same CDR3. V is TRBV12-3 or TRBV12-4 and J is TRBJ1-1; D call uncertain. V was clipped by 5 bases and J by 5 bases, with 6 bases between them. CDR3 length equals 11 residues. The CDR3 bases are TGTGCCAGCAGTCCCGGGACTGAAGCTTTCTTT. Translating it yields CASSPGTEAFF.

The chain joins TRBV27 to TRBJ2-1; 12 bases align to TRBD2. Looked up from germline, CDR1 is MNHEY and CDR2 is SMNVEV (reference sequence). With 2 bases clipped from V and 3 bases from J, the junction kept 11 bases outside the gene matches. The CDR3 runs to 19 residues. CDR3 bases: TGTGCCAGCAGTTTACCCCCTCTACTAGCGGGAGGTCTCTACAATGAGCAGTTCTTC. Its translation: CASSLPPLLAGGLYNEQFF.

J is TRBJ1-1 and V is TRBV19, with TRBD1 matching 7 bases. The CDR3 consists of 15 residues. CDR1 is LNHDA and CDR2 is SQIVND in the germline V gene (reference sequence). The J segment lost 0 bases and the V segment lost 3 bases, leaving 4 bases of the junction unmatched. The CDR3 protein is CASSIRDRMNTEAFF. The CDR3, as DNA: TGTGCCAGTAGTATCCGGGACAGAATGAACACTGAAGCTTTCTTT. Full variable domain (remainder filled in from reference TRBV19 and TRBJ1-1): DGGITQSPKYLFRKEGQNVTLSCEQNLNHDAMYWYRQDPGQGLRLIYYSQIVNDFQKGDIAEGYSVSREKKESFPLTVTSAQKNPTAFYLCASSIRDRMNTEAFFGQGTRLTVV.

For the CDR3, the DNA is TGTGCCAGCAGCCCCTTTCTATTCCGGGACTGGACAGATACGCAGTATTTT. Translating gives CASSPFLFRDWTDTQYF. V and J are TRBV7-2 and TRBJ2-3; possible D gene TRBD2, 6 bases. CDR3 length: 17 amino acids. V lost 5 bases and J lost 3, with 21 bases in between. Germline-derived CDR1 and CDR2 are SGHTA and FQGNSA. Based on the CDR3 plus reference TRBV7-2 and TRBJ2-3, the full variable domain is GAGVSQSPSNKVTEKGKDVELRCDPISGHTALYWYRQSLGQGLEFLIYFQGNSAPDKSGLPSDRFSAERTGGSVSTLTIQRTQQEDSAVYLCASSPFLFRDWTDTQYFGPGTRLTVL.